Listed below are T cell receptor beta chains from one sample, sequenced in a study of T cell repertoires in cytomegalovirus infection. These receptors' targets are unknown. TCRdb reanalysed the reads using MiXCR and keeps one entry per CDR3 protein. The table includes around 95,000 distinct CDR3 sequences, about 29% detected once. This sample comprised CD8+ T cells from cultured PBMCs, obtained from culture after CMV antigen stimulation. These receptors were collected from a human donor in good health (CMV status not recorded). Some clones in this sample may be carry-over from other donors' samples. The CDR3 runs from the conserved cysteine through the conserved F or W. D genes are given only for firm matches. Clone size is given for some rows only: seen once, a few or many times, or a class if the clone is expanded.

abundance,v_gene,j_gene,d_gene,CDR3aa,CDR3nt
few,TRBV6-4,TRBJ1-1,NA,CASSDSMDTEAFF,TGTGCCAGCAGTGACTCGATGGACACTGAAGCTTTCTTT
NA,TRBV13,TRBJ1-4,NA,CASSLGADEKLFF,TGTGCCAGCAGCTTAGGGGCGGATGAAAAACTGTTTTTT
few,TRBV4-1,TRBJ2-6,NA,CASSQDFEYGANVLTF,TGCGCCAGCAGCCAAGATTTCGAGTATGGGGCCAACGTCCTGACTTTC
NA,TRBV24-1,TRBJ1-1,NA,CATSETGGNTEAFF,TGTGCCACCAGTGAAACAGGTGGGAATACTGAAGCTTTCTTT
few,TRBV4-1,TRBJ1-1,NA,CASSQVGGGRREAFF,TGCGCCAGCAGCCAAGTGGGGGGGGGACGGAGGGAAGCTTTCTTT
NA,TRBV7-2,TRBJ2-6,NA,CASSPGQSLPGGANVLTF,TGTGCCAGCAGCCCCGGACAGAGCCTCCCCGGTGGGGCCAACGTCCTGACTTTC
many,TRBV30,TRBJ1-5,NA,CAWSVRGISAQPQHF,TGTGCCTGGAGTGTACGGGGTATTTCGGCTCAGCCCCAGCATTTT
NA,TRBV7-9,TRBJ2-3,NA,CAIPSGQPADTQYF,TGTGCCATCCCCTCGGGACAACCAGCAGATACGCAGTATTTT
NA,TRBV9,TRBJ1-2,NA,CASSVAGGDGYTF,TGTGCCAGCAGCGTAGCTGGGGGCGATGGCTACACCTTC
many,TRBV5-6,TRBJ2-3,NA,CASSLAATSALADTQYF,TGTGCCAGCAGCTTAGCAGCGACCTCGGCTCTAGCAGATACGCAGTATTTT
NA,TRBV15,TRBJ2-5,TRBD2,CATSRAKSGGLQETQYF,TGTGCCACCAGCAGGGCGAAAAGCGGGGGGCTCCAAGAGACCCAGTACTTC
few,TRBV6-1,TRBJ1-2,TRBD1,CASSPYLQGANYGYTF,TGTGCCAGCAGTCCTTATTTACAGGGGGCGAACTATGGCTACACCTTC
many,TRBV7-2,TRBJ2-3,TRBD2,CASSPIAGLVTDTQYF,TGTGCCAGCAGCCCCATAGCGGGGCTCGTAACAGATACGCAGTATTTT
many,TRBV7-9,TRBJ1-1,NA,CASSGQNTEAFF,TGTGCCAGCAGCGGGCAGAACACTGAAGCTTTCTTT
few,TRBV3-1,TRBJ2-1,NA,CASSQGVSSYNEQFF,TGTGCCAGCAGCCAAGGGGTGAGCTCCTACAATGAGCAGTTCTTC
many,TRBV6-5,TRBJ2-3,TRBD2,CASSYRTSGTQYF,TGTGCCAGCAGTTATCGGACTAGCGGTACGCAGTATTTT
many,TRBV28,TRBJ2-7,NA,CASSPPEGGAYEQYF,TGTGCCAGCAGTCCCCCCGAGGGGGGGGCCTACGAGCAGTACTTC
many,TRBV19,TRBJ1-1,NA,CASSEGSRTEAFF,TGTGCCAGTAGTGAGGGAAGCAGGACTGAAGCTTTCTTT
NA,TRBV7-9,TRBJ2-1,NA,CASSLVAGGPYNEQFF,TGTGCCAGCAGCTTAGTCGCCGGGGGTCCCTACAATGAGCAGTTCTTC
once,TRBV5-1,TRBJ1-1,NA,CASNPTGNTEAFF,TGCGCCAGCAACCCGACAGGGAACACTGAAGCTTTCTTT
few,TRBV12-3/TRBV12-4,TRBJ1-2,NA,CASSPDGYGYTF,TGTGCCAGCAGTCCAGACGGCTATGGCTACACCTTC
few,TRBV20-1,TRBJ2-3,TRBD1,CSVTGAVDTDTQYF,TGCAGTGTGACAGGGGCCGTAGACACAGATACGCAGTATTTT
NA,TRBV6-5,TRBJ1-2,TRBD1,CASWGTGDRYGYTF,TGTGCCAGCTGGGGGACAGGAGACCGCTATGGCTACACCTTC
few,TRBV4-2,TRBJ2-5,NA,CASSQGTGEGAQETQYF,TGTGCCAGCAGCCAAGGAACGGGGGAAGGGGCCCAAGAGACCCAGTACTTC
NA,TRBV12-3/TRBV12-4,TRBJ1-2,NA,CASSHTVRLWGYTF,TGTGCCAGCAGCCATACAGTCCGCCTCTGGGGCTACACCTTC
NA,TRBV19,TRBJ1-5,TRBD1,CASRGQGGQPQHF,TGTGCCAGTAGGGGACAGGGGGGTCAGCCCCAGCATTTT
few,TRBV19,TRBJ1-6,NA,CASSKTRSSYNSPLHF,TGTGCCAGTAGCAAGACCCGGAGCTCCTATAATTCACCCCTCCACTTT
NA,TRBV12-3/TRBV12-4,TRBJ2-7,NA,CASSHRDEQYF,TGTGCCAGCAGTCACAGGGACGAGCAGTACTTC